Following are 9 T cell receptor beta chains from one sample sequenced in a study of STAT3 mutations in large granular lymphocyte leukemia. Study conclusions and caveats: Every T-cell large granular lymphocyte leukemia patient had at least one immunodominant TCR beta clonotype.

Antigen specificity for these receptors is unknown. TCRdb's table, derived via immunoSEQ multiplex PCR, lists solely in-frame clones and lacks some. This table holds some 37,000 clones, over 75% found once. Sample: PBMCs. The source of these receptors is a human donor with T large granular lymphocyte leukemia. Some clones in this sample may be carry-over from other donors' samples.

The chain is built from TRBV29-1 and TRBJ2-2; 8 bases map to TRBD1. The length of the CDR3 is 14 residues. CDR1 is SQVTM and CDR2 is ANQGSEA in the germline V gene. With 0 bases clipped from V and 7 bases from J, the junction kept 4 bases outside the gene matches. The CDR3 nucleotides read TGCAGCGTTGAAGACAGGGGGCCCCACGGGGAGCTGTTTTTT. Protein product: CSVEDRGPHGELFF.

This chain connects TRBV19 to TRBJ1-5, with TRBD1 as a possible D gene (6 bases). The ends were cut back, 9 bases at V and 5 bases at J, with 14 bases in the middle. This CDR3 has 13 residues. Germline V gives CDR1 LNHDA, CDR2 SQIVND (reference sequence). This chain's CDR3 is CASTRGNYQPQHF. The CDR3 DNA reads as TGTGCCAGCACGAGGGGGAACTATCAGCCCCAGCATTTT.

The chain links TRBV5-1 to TRBJ1-3; D is uncertain. CDR1 is SGHRS and CDR2 is YFSETQ in the germline V gene. The ends were cut back, 1 base at V and 0 bases at J, with 8 bases in the middle. The CDR3 runs 15 residues. The CDR3 spells CASSLTAGSGNTIYF. In DNA form, the CDR3 reads TGCGCCAGCAGCTTGACAGCCGGCTCTGGAAACACCATATATTTT.

The chain combines TRBV4-1 with TRBJ2-1; TRBD2 is a possible D gene (6 bases). Per germline, CDR1 MGHRA and CDR2 YSYEKL. Between the trimmed V and J ends, which lost 4 bases and 7 bases, there was a span of 14 bases. There are 14 residues in the CDR3. The CDR3 sequence is CASSPSQGGNEQFF. CDR3 bases: TGCGCCAGCAGCCCCTCGCAGGGAGGAAATGAGCAGTTCTTC.

V gene TRBV30 combines with J gene TRBJ2-3; 7 bases align to TRBD2. Per germline, CDR1 GTSNPN and CDR2 SVGIG (reference sequence). Trimming cost V 0 bases and J 5 bases; bases outside gene matches: 5. This CDR3 spans 14 amino acids. CDR3 sequence (DNA): TGTGCCTGGAGTGTAACGGGGGAGGGAGATACGCAGTATTTT. As protein: CAWSVTGEGDTQYF. Together with reference TRBV30 and TRBJ2-3, the CDR3 gives the full variable domain: SQTIHQWPATLVQPVGSPLSLECTVEGTSNPNLYWYRQAAGRGLQLLFYSVGIGQISSEVPQNLSASRPQDRQFILSSKKLLLSDSGFYLCAWSVTGEGDTQYFGPGTRLTVL.

This chain links TRBV7-9 with TRBJ2-2; TRBD1 aligns across 8 bases. V shed 6 bases and J 1 base; nucleotides not matched to a gene: 7. The germline V gene has CDR1 SEHNR and CDR2 FQNEAQ (reference sequence). CDR3 length: 16 amino acids. The DNA for the CDR3 is TGTGCCAGCAGTGAGACCGGGACAGGGAACACCGGGGAGCTGTTTTTT. Translated: CASSETGTGNTGELFF.

This chain links TRBV28 with TRBJ1-5; tentative D call: TRBD1 (5 bases). The CDR3 spans 17 residues. Trimming stripped 3 bases from V and 6 bases from J, with 21 bases between. Germline CDR1 is MDHEN and CDR2 is SYDVKM. Here the CDR3 reads CASSLLWDLGLGQPQHF. In DNA form, the CDR3 reads TGTGCCAGCAGTTTGCTTTGGGACCTGGGGTTGGGTCAGCCCCAGCATTTT. The full variable domain, in which reference TRBV28 and TRBJ1-5 provide the parts outside the CDR3, is DVKVTQSSRYLVKRTGEKVFLECVQDMDHENMFWYRQDPGLGLRLIYFSYDVKMKEKGDIPEGYSVSREKKERFSLILESASTNQTSMYLCASSLLWDLGLGQPQHFGDGTRLSIL.

A word on this clone: Sequence at one end of the junction differs from germline and may be a read error. The J gene is TRBJ1-2, the V gene TRBV28; D is unresolved. Germline V gives CDR1 MDHEN, CDR2 SYDVKM. The CDR3 length is 13 residues. DNA of the CDR3: TGTGCCAGCAGCGAGACTTCCATTTTTTTCCGGGGATTC. Residues: CASSETSIFFRGF.

This chain joins TRBV7-9 and TRBJ2-3, with TRBD2 identical over 13 bases. Germline lookup yields CDR1 SEHNR and CDR2 FQNEAQ (reference sequence). There are 16 residues in the CDR3. Germline trimming cut 5 bases from V and 2 bases from J; bases unmatched to any gene: 4. The CDR3 DNA sequence: TGTGCCAGCAGCCTGACTAGCGGGGGGCTCACAGATACGCAGTATTTT. Translation: CASSLTSGGLTDTQYF.